The T cell receptor beta chain under discussion was sequenced for a study of regulatory T cells in long-lasting Graves disease. Study conclusions and caveats: Newly diagnosed Graves' patients had higher TCR diversity than persistent ones. Persistent disease samples used TRBV28, TRBJ1-2 and TRBJ2-5 preferentially.

CDR3-region Arm-PCR and iRepertoire HTBI primers produced the TCR beta libraries. Using its own MiXCR run on the multiplex PCR reads, TCRdb lists one record per CDR3 protein. The sample carries around 400,000 distinct CDR3 sequences, around 20% recorded once. The CDR3 has 15 residues. The germline gives CDR1 DFQATT, CDR2 SNEGSKA (reference sequence). The V end lost 3 bases, the J end lost 1 base, and 13 bases lay between the germline ends. Specified time point: persistent/refractory GD, antithyroid drugs over 5 years with positive TRAb. From RNA extracted from PBMCs, the TCR library was made. Xi'an, China, was home to the endocrinology department that provided patients. This clonotype has more than one count but fewer than ten. Its antigen remains unidentified.

This receptor was identified in a female donor with Graves disease. Material: peripheral blood mononuclear cells (PBMCs), obtained when the disease was refractory, from a patient treated with antithyroid drugs. The chain uses TRBV20-1 and TRBJ1-5; tentative D call: TRBD1 (5 bases). The CDR3 sequence is CSASHLRDSNQPQHF. CDR3 bases: TGCAGTGCTAGCCATCTCCGGGACAGCAATCAGCCCCAGCATTTT.